The entry that follows covers one TCR beta chain sequence. The record originates from a study of cytomegalovirus exposure and HLA in healthy donors. The repertoire was sequenced with immunoSEQ multiplex PCR; TCRdb's copy has only in-frame clones and lacks some. The sample contains fewer than 130,000 clones, approximately 88% of which appear only once. V was pared by 1 base and J by 0 bases, with 6 bases between. Germline V gene sequence: CDR1 SEHNR, CDR2 FQNEAQ (reference sequence). There are 14 residues in the CDR3. The chain combines TRBV7-9 with TRBJ1-2; D is uncertain. Sequencing input: PBMCs. This TCR was sampled from a woman in her 30s in good health and CMV-seropositive. The CDR3 loop reads CASSLGPTNYGYTF. DNA of the CDR3: TGTGCCAGCAGCTTAGGCCCTACTAACTATGGCTACACCTTC.